This T cell receptor (beta chain) stems from a study of T-cell memory formation after mild COVID-19. Using its own MiXCR run on the 5' RACE reads, TCRdb lists one record per CDR3 protein. The sample shows about 150,000 distinct CDR3 sequences, under 7% of them seen only once. This receptor was obtained from an adult woman who had mild COVID-19 (a few samples of this study predate the infection). Cell type and time point are not known. Sequencing was done on a sample of PBMCs or a T cell subset sorted from them (not recorded which).

CDR3 sequence: CASSFPGQGYTQYF. CDR3 DNA sequence: TGTGCCAGCAGTTTTCCGGGACAGGGTTATACGCAGTATTTT. This chain uses TRBV27 with TRBJ2-3; TRBD1 matches at 9 bases. With 3 bases clipped from V and 7 bases from J, the junction kept 5 bases outside the gene matches. The CDR3 sequence is 14 residues long. Germline V gene lookup returns CDR1 MNHEY and CDR2 SMNVEV (reference sequence).